The 22 T cell receptor beta chains listed next were all sequenced from one sample in a study of Graves' ophthalmopathy and Graves' hyperthyroidism (dated by TCRdb to 2017 to 2018). The data were produced on an Illumina HiSeq 2000. For repertoire sequencing, the TCR beta CDR3 regions were amplified from RNA transcripts. A first-round RT-PCR used HTBI primers with the Qiagen OneStep RT-PCR kit, followed by a second-round multiplex PCR, size selection and purification. The public reads were quality trimmed at Q25 with fastp and then assembled into clones with MiXCR by TCRdb, keeping productive beta chains. Under each unique CDR3 protein, matching rows form one entry showing the most common genes and DNA. The sample data list a few hundred thousand distinct CDR3 sequences, and about a sixth of these were observed just once. Of the sample, 2% to 2.5% falls within the top ten clones. Sample: peripheral blood. All receptors come from an adult woman with stable Graves' hyperthyroidism.

In this sample, this clonotype turned up many times. The chain links TRBV5-1 to TRBJ2-7, with D perhaps matching TRBD1 or TRBD2 (5 bases each). The CDR3 is 16 amino acids. CDR1 is SGHRS and CDR2 is YFSETQ in the germline V gene. Deletions cut 0 bases from V and 0 bases from J, with 13 bases between. The DNA for the CDR3 is TGCGCCAGCAGCTTGGTGAGGGGTCTTGGCTCCTACGAGCAGTACTTC. Translation gives CASSLVRGLGSYEQYF.

V gene TRBV4-3 combines with J gene TRBJ1-6; no clear D gene. Germline V gene data show CDR1 as LGHNA and CDR2 as YSLEER. Between the trimmed V and J ends, which lost 0 bases and 7 bases, there was a span of 13 bases. CDR3 size: 16 residues. Here the CDR3 reads CASSQDYRGRNSPLHF. The CDR3 DNA reads TGCGCCAGCAGCCAAGATTATCGGGGAAGAAATTCACCCCTCCACTTT.

Turning to this clonotype: Its ends do not fully match the called genes, so a read error is possible. The V and J genes are TRBV6-1 and TRBJ1-5; no clear D. This CDR3 is 16 amino acids long. From germline, CDR1 is MNHNS and CDR2 SASEGT. The CDR3 spells CASSEYIYGSNQPQRF. The CDR3 DNA sequence: TGTGCCAGCAGTGAATACATCTACGGGAGCAATCAGCCCCAGCGTTTT.

This clonotype showed up just a few times. V gene TRBV20-1 combines with J gene TRBJ2-2; a weak D match, TRBD2 (5 bases). V was pared by 3 bases and J by 3 bases, with 17 bases between. Germline assignment: CDR1 DFQATT and CDR2 SNEGSKA (reference sequence). There are 16 residues in the CDR3. The CDR3 DNA is TGCAGTGCTAGGGGCAGCGGTGGGAGTTACACCGGGGAGCTGTTTTTT. Translated, it gives CSARGSGGSYTGELFF.

This clonotype was detected many times. The genes are TRBV7-6 and TRBJ2-7; 11 nucleotides line up with TRBD1. J was trimmed by 4 bases and V by 0 bases; bases with no gene match: 5. The germline CDR1 and CDR2 sequences are SGHVS and FNYEAQ. This CDR3 has 16 residues. In nucleotides, the CDR3 is TGTGCCAGCAGCTTAGCTTTCGGACAGGGGGCTTACGAGCAGTACTTC. Translation: CASSLAFGQGAYEQYF.

Many counts were recorded for this clonotype. One end of the junction does not line up with germline, which may come from a read error. The rearrangement links TRBV6-2 or TRBV6-3 to TRBJ2-4, with D possibly TRBD1 on 5 matching bases. Germline values: CDR1 MNHEY, CDR2 SVGEGT. The CDR3 length is 15 residues. CDR3 DNA: TGTGCCAGCAGTTACCAGGGATCAGCCAAAAACATTAAGTACTTC. Its protein product is CASSYQGSAKNIKYF.

There are many counts of this clonotype. The CDR3 sequence: CASSEFQSLRSYGYTF. The CDR3 coding sequence is TGTGCCAGCAGTGAATTTCAGAGTCTTCGAAGCTATGGCTACACCTTC. V usage is TRBV6-1 and J usage is TRBJ1-2; D unclear. This CDR3 is 16 amino acids long. V was trimmed by 2 bases and J by 4 bases, leaving 17 bases between them. Germline V lookup: CDR1 MNHNS, CDR2 SASEGT.

This clonotype was recorded many times. CDR3 in amino acids: CASRRLDNTEAFF. In nucleotides, the CDR3 is TGTGCCAGTAGGAGACTGGACAACACTGAAGCTTTCTTT. The chain employs TRBV19 and TRBJ1-1; no definite D call. The V end was cut by 6 bases, the J end by 2 bases, with 10 bases between. In germline, CDR1 is LNHDA, CDR2 SQIVND (reference sequence). The CDR3 totals 13 residues.

This clonotype showed up many times. This chain links TRBV19 with TRBJ2-7; 9 nucleotides agree with TRBD2. From germline, CDR1 is LNHDA and CDR2 SQIVND (reference sequence). V shed 0 bases and J 3 bases; nucleotides not matched to a gene: 18. The CDR3 sequence is 20 residues long. The CDR3 coding sequence is TGTGCCAGTAGTATAGATCTCGGCTGGGGACTAGCCGGAGACGGCTACGAGCAGTACTTC. Translated: CASSIDLGWGLAGDGYEQYF.

This clonotype appeared many times. The chain employs TRBV11-1 and TRBJ2-5; 7 bases are a match to TRBD1. Per germline, CDR1 SGHAT and CDR2 FQDESV (reference sequence). J lost 2 bases, V lost 2 bases, and 11 bases had no gene match. The CDR3 runs 17 residues. The CDR3, as DNA: TGTGCCAGCAGCTTACCCCGACAGGGAAACGAGCAAGAGACCCAGTACTTC. It codes for CASSLPRQGNEQETQYF.

This clonotype was counted between two and nine times. The chain uses TRBV6-2 or TRBV6-3 and TRBJ2-7, with D unresolved. V lost 7 bases, J lost 6 bases, and 16 bases lay in between. There are 13 residues in the CDR3. CDR1 MNHEY and CDR2 SVGEGT come from the germline V gene. DNA for the CDR3: TGTGCCAGCACCCTAGGACCCTACGGCGAGCAGTACTTC. Translated, it gives CASTLGPYGEQYF.

The sample holds many counts of this clonotype. The V call is TRBV12-3 or TRBV12-4, the J call TRBJ1-2; a possible D gene is TRBD1 (5 bases). V lost 5 bases, J lost 9 bases, and 16 bases lay in between. This CDR3 has 13 amino acids. In nucleotides, the CDR3 is TGTGCCAGCAGTCGCTCCGACAGCGGTAGCTACACCTTC. Protein sequence: CASSRSDSGSYTF.

This chain links TRBV28 with TRBJ2-7; D is ambiguous. V gave up 5 bases and J gave up 0 bases, with 11 bases separating them. The CDR3 is made up of 14 amino acids. The germline V gene has CDR1 MDHEN and CDR2 SYDVKM. CDR3 nucleotide sequence: TGTGCCAGCAGTACCCGAAAAAGCTCCTACGAGCAGTACTTC. Its protein product is CASSTRKSSYEQYF. The entire variable domain, with the rest obtained from reference TRBV28 and TRBJ2-7, is as follows: DVKVTQSSRYLVKRTGEKVFLECVQDMDHENMFWYRQDPGLGLRLIYFSYDVKMKEKGDIPEGYSVSREKKERFSLILESASTNQTSMYLCASSTRKSSYEQYFGPGTRLTVT.

In this sample, this clonotype turned up many times. The rearrangement uses TRBV30 and TRBJ2-7, with 12 positions matching TRBD2. V lost 1 base to trimming and J lost 5 bases; unmatched junction nucleotides: 9. Germline V gene lookup returns CDR1 GTSNPN and CDR2 SVGIG (reference sequence). The CDR3 sequence is 16 residues long. The CDR3 sequence: CAWSEWTSGIFDEQYF. The CDR3 DNA is TGTGCCTGGAGTGAGTGGACTAGCGGGATTTTCGACGAGCAGTACTTC.

At least ten counts were recorded for this clonotype. This chain's CDR3 is CATSSGRSPNTGELFF. CDR3 nucleotide sequence: TGTGCCACCTCTAGCGGGAGGAGTCCTAACACCGGGGAGCTGTTTTTT. V gene TRBV15 combines with J gene TRBJ2-2, with 11 bases identical to TRBD2. There are 16 residues in the CDR3. With V trimmed by 8 bases and J by 2 bases, 7 bases remained unmatched. Per germline, CDR1 LNHNV and CDR2 YYDKDF (reference sequence).

This clonotype was observed many times. This rearrangement joins TRBV28 to TRBJ2-5; TRBD2 aligns across 9 bases. J was trimmed by 1 base and V by 3 bases; bases with no gene match: 18. CDR1 MDHEN and CDR2 SYDVKM come from the germline V gene. The CDR3 has 20 amino acids. CDR3 sequence (DNA): TGTGCCAGCAGTTTGAGGCAGGGCCGGATTAGCGGGAGTGGCCAAGAGACCCAGTACTTC. Translated: CASSLRQGRISGSGQETQYF.

This clonotype was counted many times. The chain employs TRBV6-5 and TRBJ1-2; D unclear. Trimming took off 2 bases at V and 14 bases at J, with 12 bases between the two ends. The CDR3 spans 11 residues. CDR1 is MNHEY, CDR2 SVGAGI, per germline. The CDR3 nucleotides are TGTGCCAGCAGTTACAGTGGTAGGGAGACCTTC. Protein product: CASSYSGRETF.

The table lists this clonotype with many counts. The rearrangement uses TRBV28 and TRBJ2-7, with D perhaps TRBD2 (6 bases). V was pared by 2 bases and J by 0 bases, with 14 bases between. CDR3 length: 16 amino acids. Germline V gives CDR1 MDHEN, CDR2 SYDVKM. CDR3 residues: CASSLLGGGSSYEQYF. CDR3 in DNA: TGTGCCAGCAGTTTACTCGGTGGGGGGAGCTCCTACGAGCAGTACTTC.

This chain links TRBV3-1 with TRBJ1-2; D unresolved. The CDR3 is 15 amino acids. CDR1 and CDR2 (germline): LGHDT, YNNKEL (reference sequence). Trimming stripped 1 base from V and 1 base from J, with 10 bases between. The CDR3 region has the DNA TGTGCCAGCAGCCAAGCCTACAGCGTTAACTATGGCTACACCTTC. Its translation is CASSQAYSVNYGYTF.

This clonotype was observed at least ten times. The chain links TRBV27 to TRBJ2-7; 7 nucleotides agree with TRBD1. The CDR3 loop spans 14 amino acids. V lost 4 bases, J lost 4 bases, and 7 bases stayed unmatched. Per the germline V gene, CDR1 is MNHEY and CDR2 is SMNVEV (reference sequence). CDR3 bases: TGTGCCAGCAGTTCGGGGACAGACCTTTACGAGCAGTACTTC. Amino acids: CASSSGTDLYEQYF.

The chain combines TRBV7-2 with TRBJ2-2; D uncertain. This CDR3 comprises 14 residues. Trimming stripped 3 bases from V and 3 bases from J, with 8 bases between. Per germline, CDR1 SGHTA and CDR2 FQGNSA. This chain's CDR3 is CASSFMMDTGELFF. The CDR3 DNA reads as TGTGCCAGCAGCTTTATGATGGACACCGGGGAGCTGTTTTTT.

This clonotype appeared many times. The rearrangement joins TRBV6-2 or TRBV6-3 to TRBJ2-7, with 7 bases identical to TRBD2. Germline CDR1 is MNHEY and CDR2 is SVGEGT. The V gene end was trimmed by 0 bases and the J gene end by 0 bases; junction bases not matched to a gene: 5. CDR3 length: 16 residues. CDR3 DNA sequence: TGTGCCAGCAGTTACTCCCTAGCGGAGAACTCCTACGAGCAGTACTTC. This translates into CASSYSLAENSYEQYF.